The 17 T cell receptor beta chains in this list originate from one sample, sequenced in a study of cytomegalovirus exposure and HLA in healthy donors. Both 60 Vbeta primers and 13 Jbeta primers went into the PCR. Sequencing was performed with immunoSEQ multiplex PCR; in TCRdb, only in-frame clones are kept and a portion is missing. The data include under 200,000 clones; the top ten clones carry 6.5%. Sequences were obtained from PBMCs. Receptors originate from a man between 25 and 39 years old in good health and CMV-seronegative.

The chain joins TRBV2 to TRBJ2-2; D perhaps matches TRBD1 (6 bases). Germline loops: CDR1 SNHLY, CDR2 FYNNEI. The CDR3 runs to 16 residues. The V and J ends lost 2 bases and 2 bases respectively, with 12 bases between them. The CDR3 DNA reads TGTGCCAGCAGTGAAACGGGACACCTAAACACCGGGGAGCTGTTTTTT. It encodes CASSETGHLNTGELFF.

The V and J genes are TRBV15 and TRBJ2-2, with D uncertain. CDR3 length: 14 amino acids. CDR1 is LNHNV and CDR2 is YYDKDF in the germline V gene (reference sequence). V lost 1 base to trimming and J lost 6 bases, with 9 bases between them. CDR3 coding DNA: TGTGCCACCAGCAGAGTCCAGGAAGCCGGGGAGCTGTTTTTT. Translation gives CATSRVQEAGELFF.

The rearrangement uses TRBV9 and TRBJ2-3, with a tentative D call TRBD1 (6 bases). CDR3 length: 18 residues. V lost 0 bases and J lost 4, with 21 bases in between. Germline CDR1 reads SGDLS; CDR2 reads YYNGEE. CDR3 bases: TGTGCCAGCAGCGTAGGGGTGGGGGACACCACAAATCCAGATACGCAGTATTTT. This encodes CASSVGVGDTTNPDTQYF. Looking up the rest from reference TRBV9 and TRBJ2-3 gives the full variable domain: DSGVTQTPKHLITATGQRVTLRCSPRSGDLSVYWYQQSLDQGLQFLIQYYNGEERAKGNILERFSAQQFPDLHSELNLSSLELGDSALYFCASSVGVGDTTNPDTQYFGPGTRLTVL.

V gene TRBV7-9 combines with J gene TRBJ2-1; D might be TRBD1 (6 bases). The CDR3 contains 18 residues. Trimming shortened V by 2 bases and J by 0 bases, and 17 bases separated the two germline ends. Germline CDR1 reads SEHNR; CDR2 reads FQNEAQ (reference sequence). The CDR3 bases are TGTGCCAGCAGCTTAAACCCGGGACATCCAAGCTCCTACAATGAGCAGTTCTTC. Its protein product is CASSLNPGHPSSYNEQFF.

This clone shows up as medium-sized (0.01 to 0.1%) by frequency. V usage is TRBV19 and J usage is TRBJ2-7; D is unclear. V lost 1 base to trimming and J lost 7 bases, with 14 bases between them. The CDR3 is 14 amino acids. Germline V CDR1 and CDR2: LNHDA, SQIVND (reference sequence). This CDR3 is CASSIAVGPREQYF. The CDR3 coding sequence is TGTGCCAGTAGTATAGCGGTGGGTCCGAGGGAGCAGTACTTC.

The chain is built from TRBV28 and TRBJ2-4; a possible D gene is TRBD1 (6 bases). Trimming took off 5 bases at V and 3 bases at J, with 14 bases between the two ends. This CDR3 is built from 15 residues. Germline V gene lookup returns CDR1 MDHEN and CDR2 SYDVKM. For the CDR3, the DNA is TGTGCCAGCAGTACGCCACAGGGCGGCAAAAACATTCAGTACTTC. Translating it yields CASSTPQGGKNIQYF. Together with reference TRBV28 and TRBJ2-4, the CDR3 gives the full variable domain: DVKVTQSSRYLVKRTGEKVFLECVQDMDHENMFWYRQDPGLGLRLIYFSYDVKMKEKGDIPEGYSVSREKKERFSLILESASTNQTSMYLCASSTPQGGKNIQYFGAGTRLSVL.

The rearrangement links TRBV28 to TRBJ2-7, with 7 nucleotides matching TRBD1. The CDR3 is 15 residues long. Germline CDR1 reads MDHEN; CDR2 reads SYDVKM. Trimming at V came to 2 bases and at J to 6 bases, leaving 10 bases not matched to a gene. CDR3 sequence: CASSLPQGPGVEQYF. For the CDR3, the DNA is TGTGCCAGCAGTTTACCACAGGGGCCCGGAGTCGAGCAGTACTTC.

The chain recombines TRBV30 with TRBJ2-5, with D unresolved. This CDR3 has 11 amino acids. Germline V gene data show CDR1 as GTSNPN and CDR2 as SVGIG (reference sequence). Trimming took 2 bases from V and 5 from J, leaving 6 bases between them. CDR3: CAWSSLETQYF. CDR3 nucleotide sequence: TGTGCCTGGAGTAGCTTGGAGACCCAGTACTTC.

The gene calls are TRBV30 and TRBJ1-4; 7 bases line up with TRBD1. Germline CDR1 is GTSNPN and CDR2 is SVGIG (reference sequence). This CDR3 has 16 amino acids. Trimming removed 2 bases from V and 2 bases from J; junction bases left unmatched: 8. CDR3: CAWSTRQGATNEKLFF. The DNA for the CDR3 is TGTGCCTGGAGTACCCGACAGGGCGCGACTAATGAAAAACTGTTTTTT. The full variable domain, its missing parts supplied by reference TRBV30 and TRBJ1-4, is SQTIHQWPATLVQPVGSPLSLECTVEGTSNPNLYWYRQAAGRGLQLLFYSVGIGQISSEVPQNLSASRPQDRQFILSSKKLLLSDSGFYLCAWSTRQGATNEKLFFGSGTQLSVL.

The chain recombines TRBV6-5 with TRBJ1-2; weak D call: TRBD1 (5 bases). Germline-derived CDR1 and CDR2 are MNHEY and SVGAGI. Trimming removed 4 bases from V and 4 bases from J, with 13 bases in between. The CDR3 runs 14 residues. This chain's CDR3 is CASSFYGASYGYTF. DNA for the CDR3: TGTGCCAGCAGTTTTTATGGGGCGAGCTATGGCTACACCTTC.

The chain uses TRBV27 and TRBJ2-2, with a possible D match to TRBD1 (6 bases). Trimming cost V 1 base and J 3 bases, with 9 bases left between them. The CDR3 sequence is 15 residues long. Germline assignment: CDR1 MNHEY and CDR2 SMNVEV (reference sequence). CDR3: CASSLWTADTGELFF. CDR3 DNA sequence: TGTGCCAGCAGTTTATGGACAGCGGACACCGGGGAGCTGTTTTTT.

The chain uses TRBV5-1 and TRBJ2-2; no reliable D call. V lost 0 bases, J lost 6 bases, and 6 bases lay in between. CDR1 SGHRS and CDR2 YFSETQ come from the germline V gene. The CDR3 consists of 13 residues. CDR3 residues: CASSLVSPGELFF. CDR3 nucleotide sequence: TGCGCCAGCAGCTTGGTCAGTCCCGGGGAGCTGTTTTTT.

This chain links TRBV9 with TRBJ1-3; unclear D gene. Germline CDR1 reads SGDLS; CDR2 reads YYNGEE. The CDR3 is 15 amino acids. Between the trimmed V and J ends, which lost 0 bases and 0 bases, there was a span of 7 bases. The CDR3 sequence is CASSVVGSSGNTIYF. In nucleotides, the CDR3 is TGTGCCAGCAGCGTAGTTGGGAGCTCTGGAAACACCATATATTTT.

The V and J genes are TRBV4-1 and TRBJ2-3; TRBD2 might be the D (5 bases). V lost 3 bases and J 6 bases, leaving 10 bases between the germline ends. The germline V gene has CDR1 MGHRA and CDR2 YSYEKL. This CDR3 has 13 amino acids. The CDR3 here is CASSHARRDTQYF. Here the CDR3 DNA reads TGCGCCAGCAGCCATGCACGGAGGGATACGCAGTATTTT.

The chain links TRBV7-2 to TRBJ1-2; 10 nucleotides line up with TRBD1. The ends lost 4 bases at V and 7 bases at J; junction bases unmatched: 3. The CDR3 has 13 residues. Germline V gene sequence: CDR1 SGHTA, CDR2 FQGNSA. The DNA of the CDR3 is TGTGCCAGCAGCTCGGGACAGGGGCTTGGCTACACCTTC. It encodes CASSSGQGLGYTF.

This chain connects TRBV5-6 to TRBJ1-6; 7 nucleotides agree with TRBD1. CDR3 size: 14 residues. Germline lookup yields CDR1 SGHDT and CDR2 YYEEEE. J lost 10 bases, V lost 3 bases, and 7 bases had no gene match. CDR3 residues: CASSYRQGGSPLHF. The CDR3 coding sequence is TGTGCCAGCAGCTACCGACAGGGTGGATCACCCCTCCACTTT.

J is TRBJ1-2 and V is TRBV30; D might be TRBD1 (5 bases). CDR3 length: 13 amino acids. Germline CDR1 is GTSNPN and CDR2 is SVGIG (reference sequence). The V end lost 0 bases, the J end lost 6 bases, and 11 bases lay between the germline ends. The CDR3 here is CAWSVQAEDGYTF. Here the CDR3 DNA reads TGTGCCTGGAGTGTACAGGCAGAGGATGGCTACACCTTC.